One and the same sample provided the 32 T cell receptor beta chains below, sequenced in a study of shared clonotypes between healthy human individuals. Some clones are missing from TCRdb's copy, which holds only in-frame ones; the method was immunoSEQ multiplex PCR. The sample lists 1,400,000 or so clones, approximately 98.5% occurring once. The sample taken for sequencing was naive CD4+ T cells sorted from blood. Subset described: CD45RA+ positively selected. The receptor set was obtained from a young man in good health.

V and J are TRBV5-1 and TRBJ2-1; the D gene could be TRBD1 or TRBD2 (5 bases each). Looked up from germline, CDR1 is SGHRS and CDR2 is YFSETQ. The CDR3 is made up of 13 amino acids. V was trimmed by 6 bases and J by 6 bases, leaving 13 bases between them. As DNA, the CDR3 is TGCGCCAGCACTCGGGACGGTATCAATGAGCAGTTCTTC. This codes for CASTRDGINEQFF.

This sequence joins TRBV15 and TRBJ2-1; D is unresolved. The CDR3 has 15 residues. The V and J ends lost 7 bases and 7 bases respectively, with 20 bases between them. Germline CDR1 is LNHNV and CDR2 is YYDKDF (reference sequence). CDR3 amino acids: CATNDQARWGNEQFF. As DNA, the CDR3 is TGTGCCACCAACGATCAAGCGAGGTGGGGTAATGAGCAGTTCTTC.

V is TRBV19 and J is TRBJ1-3; tentatively, D is TRBD1 (5 bases). V was cut by 4 bases and J by 2 bases, with 12 bases left in between. Germline V gene data show CDR1 as LNHDA and CDR2 as SQIVND (reference sequence). The length of the CDR3 is 15 residues. CDR3 bases: TGTGCCAGTAGTAGGCACCAGGGAACTGGAAACACCATATATTTT. The encoded protein is CASSRHQGTGNTIYF.

The chain joins TRBV7-8 to TRBJ2-1; D is unclear. The germline CDR1 and CDR2 sequences are SGHVS and FQNEAQ. Trimming stripped 10 bases from V and 7 bases from J, with 8 bases between. There are 10 residues in the CDR3. As DNA, the CDR3 is TGTGCCACTTCCTGGAATGAGCAGTTCTTC. Amino acids: CATSWNEQFF. The full variable domain, rest sourced from reference TRBV7-8 and TRBJ2-1, is GAGVSQSPRYKVAKRGQDVALRCDPISGHVSLFWYQQALGQGPEFLTYFQNEAQLDKSGLPSDRFFAERPEGSVSTLKIQRTQQEDSAVYLCATSWNEQFFGPGTRLTVL.

This chain connects TRBV7-8 to TRBJ1-5, with a weak D call TRBD1 (5 bases). The V gene lost 6 bases and the J gene lost 7 bases, with 16 bases spanning the gap. Germline CDR1 is SGHVS and CDR2 is FQNEAQ. This CDR3 is built from 14 residues. DNA of the CDR3: TGTGCCAGCAGTCTCAGCAGGGATTTACAGCCCCAGCATTTT. Its protein product is CASSLSRDLQPQHF.

The chain uses TRBV27 and TRBJ2-4; the D gene is possibly TRBD2 (6 bases). Deletions cut 7 bases from V and 0 bases from J, with 13 bases between. This CDR3 is 15 amino acids long. The germline gives CDR1 MNHEY, CDR2 SMNVEV (reference sequence). CDR3 in DNA: TGTGCCAGCACTTCTAGGGGAGGAGCCAAAAACATTCAGTACTTC. Encoded protein: CASTSRGGAKNIQYF.

A remark on this clone: This sample includes further DNA sequences coding for the same CDR3. This rearrangement joins TRBV27 to TRBJ2-7; TRBD2 is a possible D gene (5 bases). The CDR3 is 13 residues long. V was cut by 6 bases and J by 2 bases, with 11 bases left in between. CDR1 is MNHEY, CDR2 SMNVEV, per germline (reference sequence). CDR3 sequence (DNA): TGTGCCAGCAGGTCGACGGGGACCTACGAGCAGTACTTC. It is translated as CASRSTGTYEQYF.

The V call is TRBV28, the J call TRBJ1-3; D possibly corresponds to TRBD1 (5 bases). The CDR3 runs to 15 residues. Between the trimmed V and J ends, which lost 4 bases and 0 bases, there was a span of 10 bases. The germline CDR1 and CDR2 sequences are MDHEN and SYDVKM. The CDR3 sequence: CASSWGTYSGNTIYF. CDR3 sequence (DNA): TGTGCCAGCAGTTGGGGGACTTACTCTGGAAACACCATATATTTT.

Only one count was recorded for this clone. The rearrangement joins TRBV29-1 to TRBJ1-2, with unresolved D. This CDR3 comprises 9 residues. V was trimmed by 6 bases and J by 7 bases, leaving 6 bases between them. Germline values: CDR1 SQVTM, CDR2 ANQGSEA. DNA of the CDR3: TGCAGCGTCCATACTGGCTACACCTTC. Residues: CSVHTGYTF.

The rearrangement uses TRBV28 and TRBJ1-1, with 8 positions matching TRBD1. Trimming cost V 5 bases and J 4 bases; bases outside gene matches: 0. Per the germline V gene, CDR1 is MDHEN and CDR2 is SYDVKM. The CDR3 is 12 residues long. The CDR3 is CASSTGGTEAFF. For the CDR3, the DNA is TGTGCCAGCAGTACAGGGGGCACTGAAGCTTTCTTT.

This chain connects TRBV7-2 to TRBJ1-2; D may be TRBD1 (5 bases). The germline V gene encodes CDR1 SGHTA and CDR2 FQGNSA. This CDR3 has 12 residues. The ends were cut back, 1 base at V and 7 bases at J, with 7 bases in the middle. CDR3 DNA sequence: TGTGCCAGCAGCTTAGTCCAGGGTGGCTACACCTTC. It yields the protein CASSLVQGGYTF. The complete variable domain, with remaining parts taken from reference TRBV7-2 and TRBJ1-2, reads GAGVSQSPSNKVTEKGKDVELRCDPISGHTALYWYRQSLGQGLEFLIYFQGNSAPDKSGLPSDRFSAERTGGSVSTLTIQRTQQEDSAVYLCASSLVQGGYTFGSGTRLTVV.

The chain links TRBV10-2 to TRBJ2-1; D might be TRBD2 (6 bases). The CDR3 consists of 14 residues. Germline loops: CDR1 WSHSY, CDR2 SAAADI. V lost 3 bases to trimming and J lost 2 bases, with 8 bases between them. The CDR3 region is CASSELAAYNEQFF. CDR3 DNA: TGCGCCAGCAGTGAACTAGCAGCCTACAATGAGCAGTTCTTC.

This CDR3 is CAIKSGGPGELFF. The CDR3 region has the DNA TGTGCCATAAAGAGCGGGGGACCCGGGGAGCTGTTTTTT. The chain carries TRBV6-1 and TRBJ2-2; 8 positions match TRBD2. V was pared by 10 bases and J by 6 bases, with 7 bases of the junction left unmatched. From germline, CDR1 is MNHNS and CDR2 SASEGT. The CDR3 loop spans 13 amino acids.

V and J are TRBV14 and TRBJ2-7, with 7 nucleotides matching TRBD1. V shed 4 bases, J shed 9 bases, and the junction held 18 bases outside the gene matches. This CDR3 comprises 16 residues. In germline, CDR1 is SGHDN, CDR2 FVKESK. The chain's CDR3 is CASSPGKDRNPTGQYF. The CDR3 DNA is TGTGCCAGCAGCCCCGGCAAGGACAGGAATCCTACGGGGCAGTACTTC.

The rearrangement uses TRBV5-4 and TRBJ1-4; 10 bases match TRBD1. This CDR3 has 17 amino acids. CDR1 is SGHNT and CDR2 is YYREEE in the germline V gene (reference sequence). After removal of 0 bases from V and 8 bases from J, the junction contained 10 bases not matched to a gene. The CDR3 is CASSLVVGTGVREKLFF. The CDR3 coding sequence is TGTGCCAGCAGCTTGGTTGTCGGGACAGGGGTTCGGGAAAAACTGTTTTTT.

V usage is TRBV28 and J usage is TRBJ2-7, with D perhaps being TRBD1 or TRBD2 (5 bases each). Germline values: CDR1 MDHEN, CDR2 SYDVKM. CDR3 length: 14 amino acids. V dropped 6 bases and J dropped 2 bases, with 14 bases sitting between them. CDR3 sequence: CASSNLGTPYEQYF. CDR3 sequence (DNA): TGTGCCAGCAGCAACCTAGGGACCCCCTACGAGCAGTACTTC.

The chain carries TRBV5-3 and TRBJ2-7, with 12 bases fitting TRBD2. TRBV5-3 is an open reading frame, and its role is uncertain. The J segment lost 2 bases and the V segment lost 3 bases, leaving 6 bases of the junction unmatched. The CDR3 length is 16 residues. CDR3 in amino acids: CARSSPLAGGTYEQYF. The CDR3 DNA reads as TGTGCCAGAAGCTCCCCACTAGCGGGAGGCACCTACGAGCAGTACTTC.

The rearrangement uses TRBV29-1 and TRBJ2-7; 7 bases agree with TRBD1. The germline gives CDR1 SQVTM, CDR2 ANQGSEA. The CDR3 totals 14 residues. V shed 7 bases, J shed 0 bases, and the junction held 9 bases outside the gene matches. In nucleotides, the CDR3 is TGCAGCGGCAAGACAGGGCCGAGCTCCTACGAGCAGTACTTC. It specifies CSGKTGPSSYEQYF.

J is TRBJ2-7 and V is TRBV7-9; 8 bases match TRBD1. J lost 5 bases, V lost 5 bases, and 5 bases had no gene match. CDR1 is SEHNR, CDR2 FQNEAQ, per germline (reference sequence). CDR3 length equals 13 residues. The DNA for the CDR3 is TGTGCCAGCAGCGGACAGGGTCTCCACGAGCAGTACTTC. Residues: CASSGQGLHEQYF.

The rearrangement joins TRBV19 to TRBJ2-2; TRBD2 matches 15 bases. After removal of 4 bases from V and 3 bases from J, the junction contained 6 bases not matched to a gene. This CDR3 is built from 18 residues. Looked up from germline, CDR1 is LNHDA and CDR2 is SQIVND (reference sequence). The CDR3 nucleotides are TGTGCCAGTAGTACCGGACTAGCGGGAGGGCCGGACACCGGGGAGCTGTTTTTT. Translating it yields CASSTGLAGGPDTGELFF.

The rearrangement links TRBV11-2 to TRBJ1-4, with D possibly matching TRBD1 (6 bases). CDR1 is SGHAT and CDR2 is FQNNGV in the germline V gene. Trimming stripped 5 bases from V and 4 bases from J, with 14 bases between. CDR3 length: 15 amino acids. CDR3 sequence (DNA): TGTGCCAGCAGCCCGCGGGGGGCCCTTAATGAAAAACTGTTTTTT. The encoded protein is CASSPRGALNEKLFF.

This sequence joins TRBV5-1 and TRBJ1-1, with 7 nucleotides matching TRBD1. Germline loops: CDR1 SGHRS, CDR2 YFSETQ. This CDR3 has 15 amino acids. Unmatched junction bases numbered 9, after V lost 6 bases and J lost 1 base. CDR3: CASIGTGTANTEAFF. CDR3 nucleotides: TGCGCCAGCATCGGGACCGGGACAGCGAACACTGAAGCTTTCTTT.

V usage is TRBV5-1 and J usage is TRBJ1-1; D is uncertain. Trimming shortened V by 8 bases and J by 0 bases, and 11 bases separated the two germline ends. The CDR3 has 13 amino acids. Looked up from germline, CDR1 is SGHRS and CDR2 is YFSETQ. CDR3 bases: TGCGCCAGTAGGGCGGACTTGAACACTGAAGCTTTCTTT. Protein sequence: CASRADLNTEAFF.

The chain combines TRBV11-2 with TRBJ2-4, with 7 bases aligning to TRBD2. The CDR3 is 14 amino acids. Germline values: CDR1 SGHAT, CDR2 FQNNGV. V dropped 5 bases and J dropped 3; count of bases not matched to a gene: 4. CDR3 DNA: TGTGCCAGCAGCCTAGCGGTCTACAAAAACATTCAGTACTTC. Translated, it gives CASSLAVYKNIQYF.

In its sample, this clone was seen once. The V gene is TRBV5-6, the J gene TRBJ2-1, with 7 bases lining up with TRBD1. This CDR3 is built from 15 residues. CDR1 is SGHDT and CDR2 is YYEEEE in the germline V gene. V trimming: 3 bases; J trimming: 3 bases; junction bases outside the gene matches: 6. The CDR3 DNA follows: TGTGCCAGCAGCTACACAGGGGTTCGCTACAATGAGCAGTTCTTC. Its translation: CASSYTGVRYNEQFF.

The chain employs TRBV28 and TRBJ2-7; 8 nucleotides line up with TRBD2. Germline-derived CDR1 and CDR2 are MDHEN and SYDVKM. The V and J ends lost 2 bases and 3 bases, in that order; junction bases with no gene match: 9. This CDR3 is built from 16 residues. In DNA, the CDR3 is TGTGCCAGCAGTTTACAACTTAGCGGGGCCCTCTACGAGCAGTACTTC. Amino acids: CASSLQLSGALYEQYF.

This clone came up once. The CDR3 DNA sequence: TGTGCCAGCTCATCCAACAGGGGAGGCGAGCAGTACTTC. Translated: CASSSNRGGEQYF. The rearrangement uses TRBV18 and TRBJ2-7, with D maybe TRBD1 (7 bases). Trimming removed 5 bases from V and 6 bases from J, with 14 bases in between. Germline V lookup: CDR1 KGHSH, CDR2 LQKENI. This CDR3 contains 13 residues.

In DNA form, the CDR3 reads TGTGCCAGCATTAATAGGAGGGTCATGAACACTGAAGCTTTCTTT. Protein: CASINRRVMNTEAFF. The rearrangement links TRBV6-5 to TRBJ1-1; D is uncertain. Germline-derived CDR1 and CDR2 are MNHEY and SVGAGI. This CDR3 region has 15 residues. V lost 7 bases, J lost 0 bases, and 15 bases lay in between.

The rearrangement uses TRBV11-2 and TRBJ2-1; no clear D gene. The V end lost 5 bases, the J end lost 6 bases, and 11 bases lay between the germline ends. Per germline, CDR1 SGHAT and CDR2 FQNNGV. The CDR3 runs 13 residues. The CDR3 loop reads CASSPRLGNEQFF. In nucleotides, the CDR3 is TGTGCCAGCAGCCCCCGGCTTGGCAATGAGCAGTTCTTC. The full variable domain, completed using reference TRBV11-2 and TRBJ2-1, is EAGVAQSPRYKIIEKRQSVAFWCNPISGHATLYWYQQILGQGPKLLIQFQNNGVVDDSQLPKDRFSAERLKGVDSTLKIQPAKLEDSAVYLCASSPRLGNEQFFGPGTRLTVL.

In DNA, the CDR3 is TGTGCCAGCAGCTTACACAGGGGCTCGAACACTGAAGCTTTCTTT. Translating it yields CASSLHRGSNTEAFF. The chain links TRBV11-2 to TRBJ1-1; 7 bases match TRBD1. The V segment lost 2 bases and the J segment 1 base; nucleotides outside the gene matches: 4. Germline CDR1 is SGHAT and CDR2 is FQNNGV. The CDR3 runs to 15 residues.

Here the CDR3 DNA reads TGCGCCAGCGGGACACAAATGAGCACAGATACGCAGTATTTT. It is translated as CASGTQMSTDTQYF. This chain links TRBV5-1 with TRBJ2-3; tentatively, D is TRBD1 (6 bases). Trimming took off 7 bases at V and 0 bases at J, with 12 bases between the two ends. CDR1 is SGHRS, CDR2 YFSETQ, per germline. The CDR3 loop spans 14 amino acids.

V and J are TRBV27 and TRBJ1-1; the match to TRBD1 covers 7 bases. The germline gives CDR1 MNHEY, CDR2 SMNVEV (reference sequence). The CDR3 spans 16 residues. J was trimmed by 0 bases and V by 2 bases; bases with no gene match: 6. The CDR3: CASSLGRGRMNTEAFF. CDR3 nucleotides: TGTGCCAGCAGTTTAGGGAGGGGGCGGATGAACACTGAAGCTTTCTTT.